The clone carrying this T cell receptor (beta chain) has only one observation. Its antigen is not known. The source of the sample is a study of cytomegalovirus exposure and HLA in healthy donors. At the level of the study: Among the 300 to 450 genotyped donors, 65% to 90% were placed in the Caucasian-associated ancestry cluster. General study results and limits: Confirmation in vitro established that three CMV-associated chains were specific for CMV antigens.

Donors were ostensibly healthy at sampling, although undocumented immune exposures were probable. This PCR relied on a set of 60 Vbeta primers and 13 Jbeta primers. Method: immunoSEQ multiplex PCR; TCRdb's copy keeps in-frame clones and lacks some. Among around 180,000 clones listed, approximately 80% were seen once. The specimen sequenced was PBMCs. The clonotype was recovered from a man between 60 and 70 years old in good health and CMV-seronegative.

CDR3 coding DNA: TGCGCCAGCAGCTCGGGGACAGTTTCCTACGAGCAGTACTTC. This codes for CASSSGTVSYEQYF. The rearrangement joins TRBV5-1 to TRBJ2-7, with 7 bases lining up with TRBD1. Germline CDR1 is SGHRS and CDR2 is YFSETQ. The CDR3 length is 14 residues. J lost 1 base, V lost 3 bases, and 4 bases had no gene match.